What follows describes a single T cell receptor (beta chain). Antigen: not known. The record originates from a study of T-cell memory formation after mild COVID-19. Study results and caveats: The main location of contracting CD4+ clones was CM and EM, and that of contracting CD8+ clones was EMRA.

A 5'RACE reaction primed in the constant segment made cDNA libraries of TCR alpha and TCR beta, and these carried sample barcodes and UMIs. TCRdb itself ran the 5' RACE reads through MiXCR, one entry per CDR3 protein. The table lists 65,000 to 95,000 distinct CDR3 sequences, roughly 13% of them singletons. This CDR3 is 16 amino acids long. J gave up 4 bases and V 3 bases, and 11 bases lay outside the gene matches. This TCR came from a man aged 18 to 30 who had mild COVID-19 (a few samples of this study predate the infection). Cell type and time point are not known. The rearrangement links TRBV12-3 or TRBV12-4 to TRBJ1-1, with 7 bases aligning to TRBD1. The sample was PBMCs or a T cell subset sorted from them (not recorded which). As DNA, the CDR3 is TGTGCCAGCAGTTTCCGGGACAGACAAGGTGTCACTGAAGCTTTCTTT. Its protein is CASSFRDRQGVTEAFF.